This T cell receptor beta chain was captured by sequencing in a study of shared clonotypes between healthy human individuals. Study summary: Contributing individuals were a couple of females and a few males aged 18 to 49.

Study-wide results and limits: In general, naive subsets displayed greater estimated richness than memory subsets did.

As regards this clone: The antigen is unknown.

Each cell subset's genomic DNA was divided evenly among several immunoSEQ plates. Only in-frame clones appear in the TCRdb table, and some are missing; sequencing was by immunoSEQ multiplex PCR. Among approximately 2.5 million clones listed, roughly nine tenths were seen once. It was into CD45RA+ naive and CD45RA-negative memory subsets that the CD4+ cells were split. The sequencing sample was made of naive CD4+ T cells sorted from blood. Sample subset: CD45RA+ positively selected. The sequence derives from a man in his late teens or twenties in good health.

DNA of the CDR3: TGTGCCAGCAGTCTGGACAGAATCAATCAGCCCCAGCATTTT. This translates into CASSLDRINQPQHF. The V call is TRBV2, the J call TRBJ1-5; D perhaps matches TRBD1 (6 bases). Germline loops: CDR1 SNHLY, CDR2 FYNNEI. Trimming took off 5 bases at V and 3 bases at J, with 11 bases between the two ends. The CDR3 length is 14 residues.